This T cell receptor (beta chain) was identified in a study of OX40 agonist ivuxolimab in advanced cancers. Study-wide background: Patients were roughly 83% male with ages roughly 20 to 80, mean approximately 62. Therapy given before enrollment (anti-PD-1, anti-PD-L1 or anti-CTLA-4) was allowed, and around 40% had some.

CDR3 length equals 18 residues. CDR1 and CDR2 from the germline V gene are LNHDA and SQIVND (reference sequence). The V gene lost 4 bases and the J gene lost 1 base, with 21 bases spanning the gap. Generated by immunoSEQ multiplex PCR, the TCRdb table keeps only in-frame clones and is missing some. The sample has 120,000 or so clones; 89% are singletons. To note about this clone: Its antigen remains unidentified.

Study observations and caveats: There were, on average, more expanded clones in CD8+ T cells than in CD4+. Partial responders at 0.1-3.0 mg/kg showed near-lowest clonal expansion.

V is TRBV19 and J is TRBJ2-3; a weak D match, TRBD2 (6 bases). The sequencing used CD4+ or CD8+ T cells sorted from blood, collected in a trial of the OX40 agonist ivuxolimab. The receptor was isolated from an adult with an advanced solid tumor such as melanoma, head and neck, liver or kidney cancer. The CDR3 loop is CASSTGLRGVGGTDTQYF. The CDR3 region has the DNA TGTGCCAGTAGTACCGGCCTTCGCGGGGTCGGGGGCACAGATACGCAGTATTTT.